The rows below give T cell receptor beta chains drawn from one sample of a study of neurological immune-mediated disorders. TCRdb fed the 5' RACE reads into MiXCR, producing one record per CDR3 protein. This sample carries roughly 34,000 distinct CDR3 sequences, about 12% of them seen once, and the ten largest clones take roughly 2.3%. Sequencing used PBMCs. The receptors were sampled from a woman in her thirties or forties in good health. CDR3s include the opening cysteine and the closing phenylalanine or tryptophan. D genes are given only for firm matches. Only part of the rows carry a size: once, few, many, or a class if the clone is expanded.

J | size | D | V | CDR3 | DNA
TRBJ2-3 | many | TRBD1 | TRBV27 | CASSPGQGGSDTQYF | TGTGCCAGCAGTCCGGGACAGGGTGGGTCAGATACGCAGTATTTT
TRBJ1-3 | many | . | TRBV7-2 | CASSLVYSGAGNTIYF | TGTGCCAGCAGCTTAGTGTACAGTGGCGCTGGAAACACCATATATTTT
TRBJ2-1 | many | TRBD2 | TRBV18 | CASSPPHAGGGSEQFF | TGTGCCAGCTCACCCCCTCACGCGGGAGGGGGGAGCGAGCAGTTCTTC
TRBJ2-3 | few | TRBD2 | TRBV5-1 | CASSSGLAVRTDTQYF | TGCGCCAGCAGCTCAGGACTAGCGGTTCGCACAGATACGCAGTATTTT
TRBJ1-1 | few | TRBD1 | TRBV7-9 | CASSLGTGGKAFF | TGTGCCAGCAGCTTAGGGACAGGGGGGAAAGCTTTCTTT
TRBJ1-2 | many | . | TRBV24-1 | CATSDAPGGPNYGYTF | TGTGCCACCAGTGATGCCCCCGGGGGTCCTAACTATGGCTACACCTTC
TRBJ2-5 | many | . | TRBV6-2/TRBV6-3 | CASSYSDAGTQYF | TGTGCCAGCAGTTACTCCGACGCGGGGACCCAGTACTTC
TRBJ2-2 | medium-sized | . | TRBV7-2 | CASSLVSRGSSGTGELFF | TGTGCCAGCAGCTTAGTTTCCAGGGGATCTTCGGGGACCGGGGAGCTGTTTTTT
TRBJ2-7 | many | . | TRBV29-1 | CSIGPSSYEQYF | TGCAGCATTGGACCGAGCTCCTACGAGCAGTACTTC
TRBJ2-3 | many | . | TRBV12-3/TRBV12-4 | CASSLGGSRADTQYF | TGTGCCAGCAGTTTAGGTGGTAGCCGGGCAGATACGCAGTATTTT
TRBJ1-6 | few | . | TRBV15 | CATSRPGLDSPLHF | TGTGCCACCAGCAGGCCGGGACTTGATTCACCCCTCCACTTT
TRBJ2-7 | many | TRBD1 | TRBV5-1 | CASSRTRQGKHEQYF | TGCGCCAGCAGCCGTACCCGACAGGGGAAACACGAGCAGTACTTC
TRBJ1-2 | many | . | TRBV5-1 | CASSKGQWDGKPRSEGYTF | TGCGCCAGCAGTAAGGGGCAGTGGGACGGCAAACCGCGATCGGAGGGCTACACCTTC
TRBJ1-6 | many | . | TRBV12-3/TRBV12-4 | CASSLADPPLHF | TGTGCCAGCAGTTTAGCAGACCCACCCCTCCACTTT
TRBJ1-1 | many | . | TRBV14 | CASSQVRGEAFF | TGTGCCAGCAGCCAAGTCCGGGGGGAAGCTTTCTTT
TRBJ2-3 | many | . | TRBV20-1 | CSADGGWSVATDTQYF | TGCAGTGCTGACGGAGGATGGAGCGTCGCCACAGATACGCAGTATTTT
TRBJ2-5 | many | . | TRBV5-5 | CASSLPRAETQYF | TGTGCCAGCAGCTTGCCCAGGGCAGAGACCCAGTACTTC
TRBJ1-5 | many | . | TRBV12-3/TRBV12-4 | CASGRGSQPQHF | TGTGCCAGCGGGAGGGGGAGTCAGCCCCAGCATTTT
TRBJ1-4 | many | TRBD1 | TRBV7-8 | CASSLWDRDEKLFF | TGTGCCAGCAGCTTATGGGACAGGGATGAAAAACTGTTTTTT
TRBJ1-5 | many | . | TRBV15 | CATSRSGDPRPQHF | TGTGCCACCAGCAGGTCGGGGGACCCTAGGCCCCAGCATTTT
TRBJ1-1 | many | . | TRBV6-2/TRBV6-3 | CASTQATEAFF | TGTGCCAGCACGCAGGCCACTGAAGCTTTCTTT
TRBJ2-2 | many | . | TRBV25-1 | CASSDLGVTGELFF | TGTGCCAGCAGTGACTTGGGGGTCACCGGGGAGCTGTTTTTT
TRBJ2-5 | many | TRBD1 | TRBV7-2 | CASSLSRGQETQYF | TGTGCCAGCAGCTTGTCCAGGGGGCAGGAGACCCAGTACTTC
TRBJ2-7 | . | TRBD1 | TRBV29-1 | CSVIWGGQGVYEQYF | TGCAGCGTTATATGGGGAGGACAGGGGGTCTACGAGCAGTACTTC
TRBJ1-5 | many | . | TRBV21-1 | CASSKPDRVSNQPQHF | TGTGCCAGCAGCAAACCCGACAGGGTTAGCAATCAGCCCCAGCATTTT
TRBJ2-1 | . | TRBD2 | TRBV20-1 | CSARGGLAYNEQFF | TGCAGTGCTAGAGGGGGACTAGCGTACAATGAGCAGTTCTTC
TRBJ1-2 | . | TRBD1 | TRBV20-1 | CSAPTFTGGDYGYTF | TGCAGTGCTCCTACCTTTACAGGGGGCGACTATGGCTACACCTTC
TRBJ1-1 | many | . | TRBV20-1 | CSATTGNTEAFF | TGCAGTGCGACGACGGGGAACACTGAAGCTTTCTTT
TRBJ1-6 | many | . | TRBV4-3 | CASSQDERGWDSPLHF | TGCGCCAGCAGCCAAGATGAGAGGGGGTGGGATTCACCCCTCCACTTT
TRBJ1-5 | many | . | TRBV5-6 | CASSLRGPRQPQHF | TGTGCCAGCAGCTTACGGGGGCCCCGACAGCCCCAGCATTTT
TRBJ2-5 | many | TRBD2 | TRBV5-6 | CASSPGTLRGRRETQYF | TGTGCCAGCAGCCCGGGGACTCTCCGCGGGAGGCGAGAGACCCAGTACTTC
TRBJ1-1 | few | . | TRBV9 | CASSVDSNTEAFF | TGTGCCAGCAGCGTTGACAGTAACACTGAAGCTTTCTTT
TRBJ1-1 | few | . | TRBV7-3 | CASSLNTNTEAFF | TGTGCCAGCAGCTTAAACACAAACACTGAAGCTTTCTTT
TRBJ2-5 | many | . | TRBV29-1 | CSVETWGRVQETQYF | TGCAGCGTTGAAACCTGGGGCAGGGTACAAGAGACCCAGTACTTC
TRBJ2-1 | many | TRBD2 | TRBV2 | CATKREGEQFF | TGTGCAACAAAAAGGGAGGGTGAGCAGTTCTTC
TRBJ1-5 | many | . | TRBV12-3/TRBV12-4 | CASSSLPPGNQPQHF | TGTGCCAGCAGTTCACTCCCCCCGGGCAATCAGCCCCAGCATTTT
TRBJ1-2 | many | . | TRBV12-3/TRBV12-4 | CASSGQLLSNGYTF | TGTGCCAGCAGTGGACAGCTACTCTCCAATGGCTACACCTTC
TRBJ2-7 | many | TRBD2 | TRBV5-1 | CASSPGSRRGDGEQYF | TGCGCCAGCAGCCCGGGGTCGCGGCGGGGGGACGGCGAGCAGTACTTC
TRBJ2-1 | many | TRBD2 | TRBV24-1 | CATSDASGGPNNEQFF | TGTGCCACCAGTGATGCTAGCGGGGGCCCCAACAATGAGCAGTTCTTC
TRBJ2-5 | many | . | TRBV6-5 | CASSRTAQETQYF | TGTGCCAGCAGTCGGACAGCCCAAGAGACCCAGTACTTC
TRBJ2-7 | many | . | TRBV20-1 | CSARPLSPRSPSYEQYF | TGCAGTGCTAGGCCCCTTTCCCCGCGGAGCCCCTCCTACGAGCAGTACTTC
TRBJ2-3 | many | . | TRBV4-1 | CASSQASGRGLGDTQYF | TGCGCCAGCAGCCAGGCATCGGGGCGGGGCTTAGGAGATACGCAGTATTTT
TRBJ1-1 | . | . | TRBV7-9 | CASSHHANTEAFF | TGTGCCAGCAGCCATCATGCGAACACTGAAGCTTTCTTT
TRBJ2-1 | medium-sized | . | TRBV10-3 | CAISESLSFGSTYYNEQFF | TGTGCCATCAGTGAGTCACTGAGTTTCGGCTCAACATATTACAATGAGCAGTTCTTC
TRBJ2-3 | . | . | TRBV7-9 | CASSLVSMSSWERTSTDTQYF | TGTGCCAGCAGCTTAGTCTCTATGTCCTCGTGGGAGAGGACTAGCACAGATACGCAGTATTTT
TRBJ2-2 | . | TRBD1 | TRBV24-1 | CATSDTGGVPGELFF | TGTGCCACCAGTGATACAGGGGGCGTCCCCGGGGAGCTGTTTTTT
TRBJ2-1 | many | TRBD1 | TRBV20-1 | CSATRDRDYNEQFF | TGCAGTGCTACCCGGGACAGGGACTACAATGAGCAGTTCTTC
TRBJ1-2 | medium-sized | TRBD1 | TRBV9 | CASSGRDSKYYGYTF | TGTGCCAGCAGCGGCCGGGACAGTAAATACTATGGCTACACCTTC